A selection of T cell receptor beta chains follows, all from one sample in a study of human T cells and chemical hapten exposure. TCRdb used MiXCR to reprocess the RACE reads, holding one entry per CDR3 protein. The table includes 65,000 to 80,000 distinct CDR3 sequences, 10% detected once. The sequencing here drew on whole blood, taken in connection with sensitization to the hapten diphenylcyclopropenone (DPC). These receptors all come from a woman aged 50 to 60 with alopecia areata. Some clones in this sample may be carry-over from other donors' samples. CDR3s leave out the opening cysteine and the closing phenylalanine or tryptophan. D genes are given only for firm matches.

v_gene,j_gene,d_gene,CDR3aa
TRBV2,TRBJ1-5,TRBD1,ASSAGGGSQPQH
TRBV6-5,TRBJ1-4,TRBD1,ASRPALGTGAGEKLF
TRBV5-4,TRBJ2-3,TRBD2,ASSLRWGLAPDTHTQY
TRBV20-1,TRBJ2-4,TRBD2,SARTSGSDIQY
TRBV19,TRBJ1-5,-,ASSMSRDKGRPQH
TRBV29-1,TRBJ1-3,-,SVDIASTIY
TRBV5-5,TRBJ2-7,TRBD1,ASRRDSNYEQY
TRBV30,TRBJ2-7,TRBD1,AWSVHTGGYEQY
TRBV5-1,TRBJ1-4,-,ASSFGGANEKLF
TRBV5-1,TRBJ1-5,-,ASSPSEVSNQPQH
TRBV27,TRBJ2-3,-,ASSSHRAPDTQY
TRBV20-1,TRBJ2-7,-,SAEKQGYEQY
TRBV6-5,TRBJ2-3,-,ASARDRTDTQY
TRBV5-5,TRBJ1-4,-,ASSLTGRSTNEKLF
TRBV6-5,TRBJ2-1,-,ASLSPVLEQF
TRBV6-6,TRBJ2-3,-,ASRARETDTQY
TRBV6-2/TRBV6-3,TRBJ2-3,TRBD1,ASSYSPGQGRGDTQY
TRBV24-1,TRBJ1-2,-,ATSAGLSAGYT
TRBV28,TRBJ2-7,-,VSRSTFYEQY
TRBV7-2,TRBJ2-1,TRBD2,ASSISGSNYNEQF
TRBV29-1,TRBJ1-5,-,SVGIAGSHQPQH
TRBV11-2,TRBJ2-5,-,ASSLGSLAETQY
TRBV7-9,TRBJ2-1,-,ASSPRGENNEQF
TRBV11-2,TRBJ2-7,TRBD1,ASSFSGQGNGEQY
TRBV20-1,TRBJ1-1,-,SASRQLTEAF
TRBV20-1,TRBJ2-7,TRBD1,SALKPGTGVSYEQY
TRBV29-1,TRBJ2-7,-,SVEGRSIYEQY
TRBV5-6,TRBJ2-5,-,ASSLGLSSETQY
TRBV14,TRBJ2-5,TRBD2,ASSQDPPASGREETQY
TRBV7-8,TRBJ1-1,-,ASSYPGSEAF
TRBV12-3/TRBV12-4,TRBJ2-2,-,ASTPGGSHGPGELF
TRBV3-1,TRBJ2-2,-,ASSQSSAGELF
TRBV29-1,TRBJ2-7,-,SVVRPPYEQY
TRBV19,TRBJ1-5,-,ASMSGLQPQH
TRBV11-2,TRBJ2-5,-,ASSLSLRETQY
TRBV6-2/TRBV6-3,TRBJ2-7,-,ASNLAAEGQQY
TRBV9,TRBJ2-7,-,ASSVGLLGHYEQY
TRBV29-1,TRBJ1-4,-,SVERTSNEKLF
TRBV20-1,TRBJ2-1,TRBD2,SASGGRVYNEQF
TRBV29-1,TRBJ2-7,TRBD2,SVGTGGEQY
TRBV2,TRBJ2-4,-,ASRGSSNLAKNIQY
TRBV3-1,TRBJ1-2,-,ASSQNRDNYGYT
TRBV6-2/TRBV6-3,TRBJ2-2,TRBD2,ASSYFLGLANTGELF
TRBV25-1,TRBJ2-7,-,ASSESGVEQY
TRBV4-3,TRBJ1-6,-,ASSQETLLGSPLH